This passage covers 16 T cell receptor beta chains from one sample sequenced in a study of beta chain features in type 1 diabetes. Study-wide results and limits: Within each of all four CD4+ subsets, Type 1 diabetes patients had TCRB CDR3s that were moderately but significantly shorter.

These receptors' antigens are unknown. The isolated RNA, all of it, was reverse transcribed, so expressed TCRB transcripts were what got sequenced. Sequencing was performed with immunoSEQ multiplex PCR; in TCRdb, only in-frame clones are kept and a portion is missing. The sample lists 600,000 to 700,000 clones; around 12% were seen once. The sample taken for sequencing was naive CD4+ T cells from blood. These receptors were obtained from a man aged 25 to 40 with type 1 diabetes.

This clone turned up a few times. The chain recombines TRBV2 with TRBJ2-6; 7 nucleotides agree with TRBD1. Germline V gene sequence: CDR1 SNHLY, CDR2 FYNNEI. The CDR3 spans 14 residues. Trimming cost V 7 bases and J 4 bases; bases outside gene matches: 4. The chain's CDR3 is CASKGAYGANVLTF. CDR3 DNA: TGTGCCAGCAAGGGGGCTTACGGGGCCAACGTCCTGACTTTC.

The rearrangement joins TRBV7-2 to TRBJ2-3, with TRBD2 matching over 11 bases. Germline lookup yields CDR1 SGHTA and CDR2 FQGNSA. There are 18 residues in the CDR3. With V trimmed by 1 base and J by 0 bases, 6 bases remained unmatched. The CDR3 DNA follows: TGTGCCAGCAGCTTAGTTGGGCCTAGCGGGGGGAGCACAGATACGCAGTATTTT. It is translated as CASSLVGPSGGSTDTQYF. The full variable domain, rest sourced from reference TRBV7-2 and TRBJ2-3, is GAGVSQSPSNKVTEKGKDVELRCDPISGHTALYWYRQSLGQGLEFLIYFQGNSAPDKSGLPSDRFSAERTGGSVSTLTIQRTQQEDSAVYLCASSLVGPSGGSTDTQYFGPGTRLTVL.

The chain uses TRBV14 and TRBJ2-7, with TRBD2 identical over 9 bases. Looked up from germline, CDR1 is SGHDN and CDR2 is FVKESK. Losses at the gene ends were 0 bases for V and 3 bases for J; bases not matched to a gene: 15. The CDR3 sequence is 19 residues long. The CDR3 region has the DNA TGTGCCAGCAGCCAAGATCCAATGTCTGAACTAGCGGGTTTCTACGAGCAGTACTTC. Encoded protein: CASSQDPMSELAGFYEQYF. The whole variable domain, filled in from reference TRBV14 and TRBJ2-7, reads EAGVTQFPSHSVIEKGQTVTLRCDPISGHDNLYWYRRVMGKEIKFLLHFVKESKQDESGMPNNRFLAERTGGTYSTLKVQPAELEDSGVYFCASSQDPMSELAGFYEQYFGPGTRLTVT.

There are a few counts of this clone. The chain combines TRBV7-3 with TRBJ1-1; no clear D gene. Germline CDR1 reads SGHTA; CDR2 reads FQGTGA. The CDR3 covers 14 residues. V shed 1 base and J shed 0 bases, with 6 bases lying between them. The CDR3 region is CASSLRDLNTEAFF. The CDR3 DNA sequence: TGTGCCAGCAGCTTAAGGGATTTGAACACTGAAGCTTTCTTT.

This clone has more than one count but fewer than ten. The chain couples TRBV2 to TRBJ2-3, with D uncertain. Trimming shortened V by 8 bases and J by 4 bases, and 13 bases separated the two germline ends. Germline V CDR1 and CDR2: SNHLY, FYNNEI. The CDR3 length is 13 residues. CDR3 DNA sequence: TGTGCCAGCTCATGGGCGGAATCAGATACGCAGTATTTT. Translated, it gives CASSWAESDTQYF. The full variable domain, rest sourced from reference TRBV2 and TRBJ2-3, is EPEVTQTPSHQVTQMGQEVILRCVPISNHLYFYWYRQILGQKVEFLVSFYNNEISEKSEIFDDQFSVERPDGSNFTLKIRSTKLEDSAMYFCASSWAESDTQYFGPGTRLTVL.

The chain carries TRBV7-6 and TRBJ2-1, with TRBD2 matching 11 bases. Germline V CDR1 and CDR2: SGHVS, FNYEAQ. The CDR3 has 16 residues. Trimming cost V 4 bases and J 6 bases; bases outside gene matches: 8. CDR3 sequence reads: CASSSLAGGLINEQFF. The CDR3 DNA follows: TGTGCCAGCAGCTCTTTAGCGGGGGGGCTCATCAATGAGCAGTTCTTC.

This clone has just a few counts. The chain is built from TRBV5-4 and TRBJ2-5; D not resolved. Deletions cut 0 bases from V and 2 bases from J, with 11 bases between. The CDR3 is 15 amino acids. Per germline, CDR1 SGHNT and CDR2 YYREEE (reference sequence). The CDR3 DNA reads TGTGCCAGCAGCTTGGGGGCAGCCCAACAAGAGACCCAGTACTTC. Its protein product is CASSLGAAQQETQYF.

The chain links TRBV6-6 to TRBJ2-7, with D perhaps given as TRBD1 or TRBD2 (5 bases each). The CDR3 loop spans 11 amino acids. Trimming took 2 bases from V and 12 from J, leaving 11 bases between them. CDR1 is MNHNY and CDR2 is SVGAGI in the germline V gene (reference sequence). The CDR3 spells CASSYGGPPYF. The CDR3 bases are TGTGCCAGCAGTTACGGGGGACCGCCGTACTTC.

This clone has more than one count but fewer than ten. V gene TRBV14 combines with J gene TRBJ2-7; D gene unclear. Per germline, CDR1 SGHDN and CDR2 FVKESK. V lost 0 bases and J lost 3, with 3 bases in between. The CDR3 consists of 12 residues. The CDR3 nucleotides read TGTGCCAGCAGCCAAGACAGCTACGAGCAGTACTTC. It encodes CASSQDSYEQYF.

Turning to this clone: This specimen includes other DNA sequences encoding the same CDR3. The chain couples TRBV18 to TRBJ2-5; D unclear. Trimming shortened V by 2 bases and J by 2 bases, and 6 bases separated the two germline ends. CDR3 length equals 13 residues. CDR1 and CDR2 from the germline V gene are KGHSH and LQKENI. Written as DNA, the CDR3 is TGTGCCAGCTCACCAAGGGAACAAGAGACCCAGTACTTC. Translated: CASSPREQETQYF.

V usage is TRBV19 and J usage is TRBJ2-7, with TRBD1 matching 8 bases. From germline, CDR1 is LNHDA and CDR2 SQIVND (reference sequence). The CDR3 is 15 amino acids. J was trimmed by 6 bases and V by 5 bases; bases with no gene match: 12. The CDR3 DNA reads TGTGCCAGTAGTCGTAAGGACAGGGATGATGGCGAGCAGTACTTC. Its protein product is CASSRKDRDDGEQYF.

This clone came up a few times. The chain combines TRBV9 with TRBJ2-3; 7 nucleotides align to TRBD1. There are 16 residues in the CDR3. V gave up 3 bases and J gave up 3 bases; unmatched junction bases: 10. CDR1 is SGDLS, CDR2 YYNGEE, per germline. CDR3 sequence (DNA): TGTGCCAGCAGCGCCCCACCGACAGGGTCGACAGATACGCAGTATTTT. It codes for CASSAPPTGSTDTQYF.

In DNA form, the CDR3 reads TGTGCCTGGACCAGGGACTATGGCTACACCTTC. As protein: CAWTRDYGYTF. The V and J genes are TRBV30 and TRBJ1-2; tentative D call: TRBD1 (5 bases). V gave up 4 bases and J gave up 3 bases, with 6 bases separating them. This CDR3 contains 11 residues. Germline CDR1 GTSNPN, CDR2 SVGIG (reference sequence).

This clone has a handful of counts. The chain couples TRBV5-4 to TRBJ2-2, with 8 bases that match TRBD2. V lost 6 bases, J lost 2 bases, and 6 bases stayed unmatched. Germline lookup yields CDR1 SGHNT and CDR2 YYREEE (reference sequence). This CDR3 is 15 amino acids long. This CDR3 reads CASTLAGRNTGELFF. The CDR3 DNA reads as TGTGCCAGCACCTTAGCGGGGAGAAACACCGGGGAGCTGTTTTTT.

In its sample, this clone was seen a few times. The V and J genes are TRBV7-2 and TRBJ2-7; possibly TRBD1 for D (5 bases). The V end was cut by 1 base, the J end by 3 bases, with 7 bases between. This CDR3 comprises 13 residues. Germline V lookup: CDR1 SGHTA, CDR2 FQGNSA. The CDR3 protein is CASSLEGYYEQYF. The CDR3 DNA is TGTGCCAGCAGCTTAGAGGGGTACTACGAGCAGTACTTC. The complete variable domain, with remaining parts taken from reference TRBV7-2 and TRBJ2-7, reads GAGVSQSPSNKVTEKGKDVELRCDPISGHTALYWYRQSLGQGLEFLIYFQGNSAPDKSGLPSDRFSAERTGGSVSTLTIQRTQQEDSAVYLCASSLEGYYEQYFGPGTRLTVT.

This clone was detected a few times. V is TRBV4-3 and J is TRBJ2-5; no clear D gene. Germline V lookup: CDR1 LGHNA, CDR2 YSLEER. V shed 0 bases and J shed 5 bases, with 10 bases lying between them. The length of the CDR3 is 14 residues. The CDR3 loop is CASSQDSYGETQYF. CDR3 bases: TGCGCCAGCAGCCAAGATAGCTACGGGGAGACCCAGTACTTC.